Within the sample, the clone carrying this TCR beta chain is medium-sized (0.01 to 0.1%). As to treatment: randomized to nivolumab then ipilimumab (arm A) or the reverse (arm B). Patients had received no earlier DNA-damaging chemotherapy. These data belong to a study of sequential checkpoint blockade in melanoma. In the study overall: TCRbeta immunosequencing was performed on DNA from 91 pretreatment melanoma tumor samples. Twenty-two patients had tumor biopsies before treatment and at week 13.

The CDR3 consists of 14 residues. V shed 5 bases and J shed 6 bases, with 15 bases lying between them. Germline V gives CDR1 MDHEN, CDR2 SYDVKM. Some clones are missing from TCRdb's copy, which holds only in-frame ones; the method was immunoSEQ multiplex PCR. The table shows about 5,500 clones, with just under 40% occurring only once. The chain joins TRBV28 to TRBJ2-3; D unclear. Material: tumor tissue (inferred from file names), obtained from a patient given nivolumab and ipilimumab in sequence. The source is a human donor with melanoma. The CDR3, as DNA: TGTGCCAGCAGTCCCTCCTATGGTAGGGATACGCAGTATTTT. Translation gives CASSPSYGRDTQYF. Based on the CDR3 plus reference TRBV28 and TRBJ2-3, the full variable domain is DVKVTQSSRYLVKRTGEKVFLECVQDMDHENMFWYRQDPGLGLRLIYFSYDVKMKEKGDIPEGYSVSREKKERFSLILESASTNQTSMYLCASSPSYGRDTQYFGPGTRLTVL.